The 9 T cell receptor beta chains presented below share a single source sample, sequenced in a study of blood T cell repertoires in COVID-19. Assay: immunoSEQ multiplex PCR; the TCRdb copy retains only in-frame clones and omits some. The sample carries approximately 450,000 clones, 85% to 90% recorded once. Sequences were obtained from PBMCs or T cells enriched from blood (not recorded which). These receptors were collected from a man younger than 40 who had recovered from COVID-19.

The V gene is TRBV2, the J gene TRBJ1-2; D is perhaps TRBD1 (5 bases). The V gene's germline CDR1 is SNHLY and CDR2 FYNNEI. The CDR3 covers 14 residues. Trimming stripped 8 bases from V and 4 bases from J, with 17 bases between. The CDR3: CASLPGGGAYGYTF. The CDR3 DNA follows: TGTGCCAGCCTTCCGGGGGGAGGGGCCTATGGCTACACCTTC.

J is TRBJ1-5 and V is TRBV7-2, with D possibly matching TRBD1 (5 bases). Germline CDR1 SGHTA, CDR2 FQGNSA. Trimming removed 1 base at V and 5 bases at J, with 9 bases between. The length of the CDR3 is 14 residues. The CDR3 here is CASSLGRVDQPQHF. DNA for the CDR3: TGTGCCAGCAGCTTAGGCAGGGTGGATCAGCCCCAGCATTTT.

The chain carries TRBV7-9 and TRBJ2-1; a possible D gene is TRBD2 (7 bases). The germline CDR1 and CDR2 sequences are SEHNR and FQNEAQ (reference sequence). This CDR3 is 15 amino acids long. V gave up 8 bases and J gave up 9 bases, with 23 bases separating them. The CDR3 sequence is CASLNIKEGGPEQFF. DNA for the CDR3: TGTGCCAGCCTAAACATCAAGGAGGGGGGGCCTGAGCAGTTCTTC. Variable domain in full (rest from reference TRBV7-9 and TRBJ2-1): DTGVSQNPRHKITKRGQNVTFRCDPISEHNRLYWYRQTLGQGPEFLTYFQNEAQLEKSRLLSDRFSAERPKGSFSTLEIQRTEQGDSAMYLCASLNIKEGGPEQFFGPGTRLTVL.

The V gene is TRBV30, the J gene TRBJ1-1; D is unresolved. This CDR3 spans 13 amino acids. Germline V lookup: CDR1 GTSNPN, CDR2 SVGIG (reference sequence). Trimming took 0 bases from V and 6 from J, leaving 11 bases between them. CDR3 region: CAWSVQGSAEAFF. The CDR3 DNA follows: TGTGCCTGGAGTGTACAAGGGAGCGCTGAAGCTTTCTTT.

The chain couples TRBV9 to TRBJ2-3; TRBD2 matches 8 bases. Trimming at V came to 0 bases and at J to 5 bases, leaving 5 bases not matched to a gene. The CDR3 consists of 15 residues. Germline CDR1 SGDLS, CDR2 YYNGEE. The CDR3 spells CASSVAGGREDTQYF. In DNA, the CDR3 is TGTGCCAGCAGCGTAGCGGGAGGGAGAGAAGATACGCAGTATTTT.

This clone came up once. The J gene is TRBJ2-1, the V gene TRBV10-3; TRBD2 agrees at 14 bases. Germline CDR1 ENHRY, CDR2 SYGVKD. The CDR3 is 13 amino acids. With V trimmed by 10 bases and J by 6 bases, 2 bases remained unmatched. This CDR3 reads CATGTSGSNEQFF. The CDR3 DNA sequence: TGTGCCACAGGGACTAGCGGGAGCAATGAGCAGTTCTTC.

The chain links TRBV6-4 to TRBJ2-1, with 14 positions matching TRBD2. The trim removed 5 bases at V and 0 bases at J, leaving 9 bases unmatched. Germline values: CDR1 MRHNA, CDR2 SNTAGT. This CDR3 contains 19 residues. As DNA, the CDR3 is TGTGCCAGCAGTATCCGGGGACTAGCGGGAGACGACTCCTACAATGAGCAGTTCTTC. Translated: CASSIRGLAGDDSYNEQFF.

The rearrangement joins TRBV5-1 to TRBJ1-2; D is uncertain. Germline CDR1 reads SGHRS; CDR2 reads YFSETQ. V lost 1 base and J lost 7, with 17 bases in between. This CDR3 region has 15 residues. The CDR3 loop reads CASSLLPELESGYTF. The CDR3 DNA is TGCGCCAGCAGCTTGTTGCCAGAACTAGAGAGTGGCTACACCTTC.

The table lists this clone with a count of one. The chain is built from TRBV27 and TRBJ1-6, with D possibly being TRBD1 (6 bases). Germline lookup yields CDR1 MNHEY and CDR2 SMNVEV (reference sequence). The CDR3 is 12 residues long. The V gene lost 8 bases and the J gene lost 7 bases, with 9 bases spanning the gap. In DNA form, the CDR3 reads TGTGCCAGCGGACAGAAAAATTCACCCCTCCACTTT. Amino acids: CASGQKNSPLHF.